This TCR beta chain was recovered during a study of identical twins. Regarding the study as a whole: Insertion counts were lower in abundant cord blood beta clonotypes, a trend that memory repertoires did not show. Out-of-frame beta sequences exhibited a weaker degree of excess twin sharing.

A universal primer site was added by template switching, and unique molecular identifiers were carried by the cDNA. Via MiXCR, TCRdb re-called the 5' RACE reads, giving one row per CDR3 protein. The table has 640,000 or so distinct CDR3 sequences, over 5% seen once. CDR3 length equals 14 residues. Trimming removed 4 bases at V and 4 bases at J, with 13 bases between. In germline, CDR1 is SGHTA, CDR2 FQGNSA. Every donor was a healthy Caucasian. On this clonotype: The antigen remains undetermined.

Sequenced: naive T cells sorted from blood. The TCR sequence derives from a young man in good health. The chain joins TRBV7-2 to TRBJ2-5; a possible D gene is TRBD1 (5 bases). CDR3 nucleotide sequence: TGTGCCAGCAGCTCACAGGTGGGGATAGAGACCCAGTACTTC. Its protein product is CASSSQVGIETQYF.